Following are 11 T cell receptor beta chains from one sample sequenced in a study of blood T cell repertoires in COVID-19. Measured with immunoSEQ multiplex PCR; TCRdb has only the in-frame clones, and not every one. The sample has tens of thousands of clones; 88% are singletons. Source material: peripheral blood. Source of these receptors: a man between 50 and 59 years old with active COVID-19.

The gene calls are TRBV7-9 and TRBJ1-6; a possible D gene is TRBD1 (5 bases). Germline V lookup: CDR1 SEHNR, CDR2 FQNEAQ (reference sequence). The CDR3 loop spans 14 amino acids. The V end was cut by 2 bases, the J end by 9 bases, with 11 bases between. The CDR3 nucleotides are TGTGCCAGCAGCTTATCAGACGGGGGTTCACCCCTCCACTTT. It specifies CASSLSDGGSPLHF.

This chain uses TRBV5-6 with TRBJ1-5; the D is unclear. CDR1 is SGHDT and CDR2 is YYEEEE in the germline V gene. Trimming took 2 bases from V and 3 from J, leaving 9 bases between them. The CDR3 has 14 amino acids. CDR3 DNA: TGTGCCAGCAGCTTAAGAGGAATCAATCAGCCCCAGCATTTT. Amino acids: CASSLRGINQPQHF. The whole variable domain, filled in from reference TRBV5-6 and TRBJ1-5, reads DAGVTQSPTHLIKTRGQQVTLRCSPKSGHDTVSWYQQALGQGPQFIFQYYEEEERQRGNFPDRFSGHQFPNYSSELNVNALLLGDSALYLCASSLRGINQPQHFGDGTRLSIL.

The CDR3, as DNA: TGTGCCAGCAGTCCCCCCCCGGGGGGCACAGATACGCAGTATTTT. Its protein is CASSPPPGGTDTQYF. The chain is built from TRBV9 and TRBJ2-3; a possible D gene is TRBD2 (6 bases). Germline CDR1 is SGDLS and CDR2 is YYNGEE. V lost 5 bases, J lost 1 base, and 14 bases lay in between. The length of the CDR3 is 15 residues.

The rearrangement links TRBV9 to TRBJ2-7; 9 positions match TRBD1. The CDR3 spans 16 residues. The germline V gene has CDR1 SGDLS and CDR2 YYNGEE. The CDR3 loop reads CATVPGPGQGGAEQYF. Written as DNA, the CDR3 is TGTGCGACAGTTCCGGGGCCGGGACAGGGCGGTGCCGAGCAGTACTTC.

The chain combines TRBV7-9 with TRBJ1-1; perhaps TRBD1 as D (5 bases). CDR3 length: 14 residues. Germline loops: CDR1 SEHNR, CDR2 FQNEAQ (reference sequence). Trimming cost V 3 bases and J 5 bases, with 13 bases left between them. The CDR3 DNA is TGTGCCAGCAGCTTCTCGGGGGGTAGTACTGAAGCTTTCTTT. This gives the protein CASSFSGGSTEAFF.

The genes are TRBV12-1 and TRBJ2-7; the table calls TRBD2, which could not be checked here. TRBV12-1 is described as a pseudogene. This CDR3 has 14 residues. CDR3 loop: CASSFRPGSYEQYF. CDR3 DNA sequence: TGTGCCAGCAGCTTTCGGCCGGGCTCCTACGAGCAGTACTTC.

The gene calls are TRBV2 and TRBJ1-5, with D possibly TRBD1 on 5 matching bases. Germline V gene sequence: CDR1 SNHLY, CDR2 FYNNEI. The CDR3 is 14 amino acids. Trimming stripped 5 bases from V and 5 bases from J, with 13 bases between. CDR3 DNA: TGTGCCAGCAGTCCCAGGGAAGGCCATCAGCCCCAGCATTTT. Its translation is CASSPREGHQPQHF.

The V gene is TRBV30, the J gene TRBJ1-1, with a weak D call TRBD1 (6 bases). The V and J ends lost 4 bases and 2 bases respectively, with 11 bases between them. From germline, CDR1 is GTSNPN and CDR2 SVGIG (reference sequence). The CDR3 totals 13 residues. The CDR3 loop is CAWTGALNTEAFF. DNA for the CDR3: TGTGCCTGGACAGGGGCCCTCAACACTGAAGCTTTCTTT.

The chain has TRBV3-1 (or the pseudogene TRBV3-2) and TRBJ1-3; 9 bases align to TRBD1. The CDR3 totals 16 residues. Losses at the gene ends were 4 bases for V and 1 base for J; bases not matched to a gene: 5. In germline, CDR1 is LGHDT, CDR2 YNNKEL (reference sequence). The CDR3 bases are TGTGCCAGCAGCCCCCGGGACAGGGCATCTGGAAACACCATATATTTT. Its protein is CASSPRDRASGNTIYF.

The chain is built from TRBV5-1 and TRBJ2-1; weak D call: TRBD2 (6 bases). The CDR3 runs 17 residues. Germline values: CDR1 SGHRS, CDR2 YFSETQ. V dropped 2 bases and J dropped 2 bases, with 17 bases sitting between them. Written as DNA, the CDR3 is TGCGCCAGCAGCTTTTCGCCTGCGGGGCAAACCTACAATGAGCAGTTCTTC. This gives the protein CASSFSPAGQTYNEQFF.

The chain recombines TRBV4-1 with TRBJ2-3; possible D gene TRBD1, 5 bases. The CDR3 extends over 14 amino acids. Trimming removed 2 bases from V and 2 bases from J, with 8 bases in between. Germline V gives CDR1 MGHRA, CDR2 YSYEKL. CDR3 nucleotide sequence: TGCGCCAGCAGCCAACGACAGTACACAGATACGCAGTATTTT. The encoded protein is CASSQRQYTDTQYF.